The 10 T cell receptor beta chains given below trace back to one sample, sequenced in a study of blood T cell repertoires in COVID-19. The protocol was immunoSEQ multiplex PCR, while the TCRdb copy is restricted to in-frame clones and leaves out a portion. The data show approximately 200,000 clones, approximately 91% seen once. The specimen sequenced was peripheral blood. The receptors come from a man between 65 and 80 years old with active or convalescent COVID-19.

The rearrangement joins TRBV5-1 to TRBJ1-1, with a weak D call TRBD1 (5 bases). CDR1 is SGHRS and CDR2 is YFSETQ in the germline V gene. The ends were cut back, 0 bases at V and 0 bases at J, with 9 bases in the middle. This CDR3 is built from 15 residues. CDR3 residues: CASSLGQPLNTEAFF. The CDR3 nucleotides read TGCGCCAGCAGCTTGGGACAGCCATTGAACACTGAAGCTTTCTTT. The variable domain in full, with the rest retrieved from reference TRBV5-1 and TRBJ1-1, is KAGVTQTPRYLIKTRGQQVTLSCSPISGHRSVSWYQQTPGQGLQFLFEYFSETQRNKGNFPGRFSGRQFSNSRSEMNVSTLELGDSALYLCASSLGQPLNTEAFFGQGTRLTVV.

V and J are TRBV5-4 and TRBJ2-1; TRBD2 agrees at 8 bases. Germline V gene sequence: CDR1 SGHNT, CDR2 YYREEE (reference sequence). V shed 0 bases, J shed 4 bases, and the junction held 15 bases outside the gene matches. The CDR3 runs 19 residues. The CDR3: CASSLGGQRPSGPYNEQFF. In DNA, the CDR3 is TGTGCCAGCAGCTTGGGAGGACAGAGACCTAGCGGGCCGTACAATGAGCAGTTCTTC.

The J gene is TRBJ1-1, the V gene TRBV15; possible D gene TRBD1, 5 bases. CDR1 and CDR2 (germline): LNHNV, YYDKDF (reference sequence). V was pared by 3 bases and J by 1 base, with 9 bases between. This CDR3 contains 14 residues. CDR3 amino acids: CATSRDIWNTEAFF. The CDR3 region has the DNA TGTGCCACCAGCAGGGACATATGGAACACTGAAGCTTTCTTT. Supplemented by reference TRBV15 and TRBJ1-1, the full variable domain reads DAMVIQNPRYQVTQFGKPVTLSCSQTLNHNVMYWYQQKSSQAPKLLFHYYDKDFNNEADTPDNFQSRRPNTSFCFLDIRSPGLGDTAMYLCATSRDIWNTEAFFGQGTRLTVV.

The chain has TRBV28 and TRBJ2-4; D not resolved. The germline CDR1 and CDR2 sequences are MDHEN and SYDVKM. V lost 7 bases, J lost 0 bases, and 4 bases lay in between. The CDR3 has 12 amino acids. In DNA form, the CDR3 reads TGTGCCAGCAATAGAGCCAAAAACATTCAGTACTTC. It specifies CASNRAKNIQYF. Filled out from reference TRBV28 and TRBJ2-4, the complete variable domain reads DVKVTQSSRYLVKRTGEKVFLECVQDMDHENMFWYRQDPGLGLRLIYFSYDVKMKEKGDIPEGYSVSREKKERFSLILESASTNQTSMYLCASNRAKNIQYFGAGTRLSVL.

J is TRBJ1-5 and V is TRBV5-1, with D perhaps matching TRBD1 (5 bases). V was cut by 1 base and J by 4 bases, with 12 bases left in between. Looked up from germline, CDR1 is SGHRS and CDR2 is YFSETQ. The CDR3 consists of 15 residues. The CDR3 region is CASSLLAGPNQPQHF. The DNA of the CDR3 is TGCGCCAGCAGCTTGTTGGCAGGGCCGAATCAGCCCCAGCATTTT.

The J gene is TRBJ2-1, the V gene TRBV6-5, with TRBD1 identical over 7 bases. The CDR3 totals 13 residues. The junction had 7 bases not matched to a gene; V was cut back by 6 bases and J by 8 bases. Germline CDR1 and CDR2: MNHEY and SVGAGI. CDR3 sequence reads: CASRRQGIHEQFF. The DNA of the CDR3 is TGTGCCAGCAGGAGACAGGGTATCCATGAGCAGTTCTTC.

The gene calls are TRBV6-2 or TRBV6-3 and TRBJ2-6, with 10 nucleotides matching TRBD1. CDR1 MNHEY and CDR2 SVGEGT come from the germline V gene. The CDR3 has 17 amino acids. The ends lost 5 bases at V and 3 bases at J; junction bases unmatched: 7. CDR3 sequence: CASSTGQGVFGANVLTF. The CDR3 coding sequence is TGTGCCAGCAGTACCGGACAGGGGGTCTTTGGGGCCAACGTCCTGACTTTC.

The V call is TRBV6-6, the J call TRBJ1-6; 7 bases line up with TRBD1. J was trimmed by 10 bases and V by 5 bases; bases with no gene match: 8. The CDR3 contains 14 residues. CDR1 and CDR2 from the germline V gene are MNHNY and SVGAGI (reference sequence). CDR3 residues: CASSQDGQASPLHF. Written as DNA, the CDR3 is TGTGCCAGCAGTCAGGACGGACAGGCCTCACCCCTCCACTTT.

CDR3 sequence (DNA): TGCGCCAGCAGCTTGAGCGGGAGGGCGACCGGGGAGCTGTTTTTT. Protein: CASSLSGRATGELFF. The genes are TRBV5-1 and TRBJ2-2; TRBD2 aligns across 10 bases. The CDR3 sequence is 15 residues long. The germline gives CDR1 SGHRS, CDR2 YFSETQ. Germline trimming cut 1 base from V and 5 bases from J; bases unmatched to any gene: 2.

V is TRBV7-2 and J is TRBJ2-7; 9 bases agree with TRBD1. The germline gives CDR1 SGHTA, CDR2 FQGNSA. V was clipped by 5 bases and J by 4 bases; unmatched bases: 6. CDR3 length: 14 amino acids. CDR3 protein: CASSETGGRYEQYF. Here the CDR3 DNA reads TGTGCCAGCAGCGAGACAGGGGGAAGATACGAGCAGTACTTC.